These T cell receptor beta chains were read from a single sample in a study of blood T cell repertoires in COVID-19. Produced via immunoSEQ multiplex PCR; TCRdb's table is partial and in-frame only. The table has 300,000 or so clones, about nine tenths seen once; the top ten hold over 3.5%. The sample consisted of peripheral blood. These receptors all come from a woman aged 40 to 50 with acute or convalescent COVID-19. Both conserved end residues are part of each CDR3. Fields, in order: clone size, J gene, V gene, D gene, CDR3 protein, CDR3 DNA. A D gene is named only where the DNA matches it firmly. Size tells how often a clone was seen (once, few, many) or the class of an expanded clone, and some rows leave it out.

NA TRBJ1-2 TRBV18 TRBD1 CASSPTGQRNYGYTF TGTGCCAGCTCACCGACAGGGCAGAGGAACTATGGCTACACCTTC
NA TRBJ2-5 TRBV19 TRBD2 CASSTGGGIGLGETQYF TGTGCCAGTAGTACCGGGGGGGGTATAGGCCTCGGGGAGACCCAGTACTTC
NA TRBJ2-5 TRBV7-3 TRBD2 CASSRSGGAGETQYF TGTGCCAGCAGCCGGAGCGGGGGGGCGGGAGAGACCCAGTACTTC
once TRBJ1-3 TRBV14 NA CASRPQSGNTIYF TGTGCCAGCAGGCCACAGTCTGGAAACACCATATATTTT
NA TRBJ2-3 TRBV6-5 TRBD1 CASSWTGTTDTQYF TGTGCCAGCAGTTGGACAGGAACCACAGATACGCAGTATTTT
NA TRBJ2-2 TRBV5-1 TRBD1 CASSAVTGGNGELFF TGCGCCAGCAGCGCCGTGACAGGGGGTAACGGGGAGCTGTTTTTT
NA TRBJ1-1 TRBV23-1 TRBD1 CASSQPCRGRPAFF TGCGCCAGCAGTCAGCCGTGCAGGGGGCGTCCAGCTTTCTTT
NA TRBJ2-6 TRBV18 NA CASSPGGSGANVLTF TGTGCCAGCTCCCCTGGGGGGTCTGGGGCCAACGTCCTGACTTTC
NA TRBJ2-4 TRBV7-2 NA CASSLGAGLAKNIQYF TGTGCCAGCAGCTTAGGGGCGGGATTAGCCAAAAACATTCAGTACTTC
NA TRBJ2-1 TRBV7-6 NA CASSLGVRLSGNEQFF TGTGCCAGCAGCTTAGGGGTTCGCCTCTCGGGCAATGAGCAGTTCTTC
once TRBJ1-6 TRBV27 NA CASRGAYSPLHF TGTGCCAGCAGGGGCGCTTATTCACCCCTCCACTTT
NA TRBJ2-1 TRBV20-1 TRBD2 CSASKGTSDNEQFF TGCAGTGCTAGTAAGGGGACTAGCGACAATGAGCAGTTCTTC
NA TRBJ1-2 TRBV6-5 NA CASGGEEGGYGYTF TGTGCCAGCGGAGGGGAAGAGGGTGGCTATGGCTACACCTTC
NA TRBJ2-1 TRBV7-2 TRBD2 CASSFPSGGPSYNEQFF TGTGCCAGCAGCTTTCCTAGCGGGGGGCCTTCCTACAATGAGCAGTTCTTC
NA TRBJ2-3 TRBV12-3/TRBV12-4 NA CASSLLSLDTQYF TGTGCCAGCAGTTTACTAAGCCTCGATACGCAGTATTTT
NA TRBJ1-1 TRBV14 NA CASSHLGPEAFF TGTGCCAGCAGCCACCTCGGTCCTGAAGCTTTCTTT
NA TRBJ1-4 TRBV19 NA CASSILRGGVGEKLFF TGTGCCAGTAGTATTCTACGGGGGGGAGTTGGTGAAAAACTGTTTTTT
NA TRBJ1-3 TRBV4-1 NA CASNPGGFSGNTIYF TGCGCCAGCAACCCGGGGGGCTTCTCTGGAAACACCATATATTTT
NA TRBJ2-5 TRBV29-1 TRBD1 CSVEDGDRGGETQYF TGCAGCGTTGAAGATGGGGACAGGGGAGGGGAGACCCAGTACTTC
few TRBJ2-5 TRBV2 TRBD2 CASSPFWSSPGGETQYF TGTGCCAGCAGTCCCTTCTGGTCCTCGCCCGGGGGGGAGACCCAGTACTTC
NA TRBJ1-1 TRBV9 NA CASSVAGSTEAFF TGTGCCAGCAGCGTAGCAGGGTCCACTGAAGCTTTCTTT
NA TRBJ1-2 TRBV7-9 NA CASSLGGENGYTF TGTGCCAGCAGCTTAGGAGGTGAGAATGGCTACACCTTC
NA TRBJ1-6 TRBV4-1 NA CASSPTGGNSPLHF TGCGCCAGCAGCCCGACAGGCGGTAATTCACCCCTCCACTTT
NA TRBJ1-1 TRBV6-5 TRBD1 CASSYSIRGDTEAFF TGTGCCAGCAGTTACTCGATCAGGGGGGACACTGAAGCTTTCTTT
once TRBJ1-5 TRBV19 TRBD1 CASTVTGDPPQPQHF TGTGCCAGTACCGTGACAGGGGACCCGCCCCAGCCCCAGCATTTT
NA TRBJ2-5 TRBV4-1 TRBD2 CASSQAGLEETQYF TGCGCCAGCAGCCAGGCAGGACTAGAAGAGACCCAGTACTTC
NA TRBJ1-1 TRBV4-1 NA CASSLAGGTEAFF TGCGCCAGCAGCCTTGCGGGGGGGACTGAAGCTTTCTTT
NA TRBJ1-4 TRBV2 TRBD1 CASSGQGAGEKLFF TGTGCCAGCAGTGGTCAGGGGGCCGGTGAAAAACTGTTTTTT
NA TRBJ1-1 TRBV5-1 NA CASGLSGRSLNTEAFF TGCGCCAGCGGACTCTCCGGCAGGTCCCTGAACACTGAAGCTTTCTTT
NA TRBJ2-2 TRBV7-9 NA CASSTRVSPTGELFF TGTGCCAGCAGCACGCGGGTCAGTCCCACCGGGGAGCTGTTTTTT
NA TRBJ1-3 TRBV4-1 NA CASSQQRGSTIYF TGCGCCAGCAGCCAACAACGGGGGTCCACCATATATTTT
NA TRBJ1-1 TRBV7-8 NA CASSAAGRDNTEAFF TGTGCCAGCAGCGCAGCGGGACGGGATAACACTGAAGCTTTCTTT